These 14 T cell receptor beta chains were sequenced from one sample in a study of CD8 T cells in ankylosing spondylitis. The antigens these receptors bind are not known. Via MiXCR, TCRdb re-called the 5' RACE reads, giving one row per CDR3 protein. Among roughly 490,000 distinct CDR3 sequences listed, approximately 5.3% were seen once. Overall study results and limits: It appeared that ankylosing spondylitis blood was characterized by a TCR beta motif of 8 or 9 highly homologous variants.

Material for sequencing was blood, either unsorted or a sorted T cell fraction (not recorded which). Receptors were obtained from a male donor with ankylosing spondylitis.

This clonotype was seen at least ten times. The chain joins TRBV5-1 to TRBJ1-1; D might be TRBD1 (6 bases). Deletions cut 0 bases from V and 7 bases from J, with 16 bases between. The CDR3 totals 15 residues. The germline CDR1 and CDR2 sequences are SGHRS and YFSETQ. The CDR3 DNA sequence: TGCGCCAGCAGCTTGGGGGCAGGGGTAAAAGATGAAGCTTTCTTT. As protein: CASSLGAGVKDEAFF.

There are many counts of this clonotype. In nucleotides, the CDR3 is TGCGCCAGCAGACCGACAGGGGACGGGACAGATACGCAGTATTTT. The encoded protein is CASRPTGDGTDTQYF. The chain combines TRBV5-1 with TRBJ2-3; 8 bases are shared with TRBD1. CDR3 length equals 15 residues. From germline, CDR1 is SGHRS and CDR2 YFSETQ. Trimming took 5 bases from V and 3 from J; bases not matched to a gene: 8.

Ten or more counts support this clonotype. J is TRBJ2-5 and V is TRBV7-2; D unclear. Germline V gene data show CDR1 as SGHTA and CDR2 as FQGNSA. The CDR3 extends over 14 amino acids. The V and J ends lost 1 base and 1 base respectively, with 7 bases between them. The CDR3 is CASSLVAVQETQYF. The CDR3 DNA reads TGTGCCAGCAGCTTAGTCGCAGTCCAAGAGACCCAGTACTTC.

This clonotype was counted many times. The chain joins TRBV7-9 to TRBJ1-6; 7 bases agree with TRBD1. V shed 4 bases and J 10 bases; nucleotides not matched to a gene: 4. This CDR3 has 13 amino acids. The germline V gene encodes CDR1 SEHNR and CDR2 FQNEAQ (reference sequence). Written as DNA, the CDR3 is TGTGCCAGCAGCTCAACAGGGGAATCACCCCTCCACTTT. Protein sequence: CASSSTGESPLHF.

This clonotype was seen many times. V gene TRBV7-9 combines with J gene TRBJ2-7; maybe TRBD2 (5 bases). The CDR3 spans 14 residues. Germline V gene lookup returns CDR1 SEHNR and CDR2 FQNEAQ (reference sequence). Trimming shortened V by 2 bases and J by 4 bases, and 12 bases separated the two germline ends. The CDR3 spells CASSLQWRTYEQYF. CDR3 DNA sequence: TGTGCCAGCAGCTTACAGTGGAGGACTTACGAGCAGTACTTC. The full variable domain, completed using reference TRBV7-9 and TRBJ2-7, is DTGVSQNPRHKITKRGQNVTFRCDPISEHNRLYWYRQTLGQGPEFLTYFQNEAQLEKSRLLSDRFSAERPKGSFSTLEIQRTEQGDSAMYLCASSLQWRTYEQYFGPGTRLTVT.

This clonotype has a handful of counts. V gene TRBV11-2 combines with J gene TRBJ2-1; unclear D gene. The CDR3 is 12 amino acids. The V and J ends lost 6 bases and 11 bases respectively, with 14 bases between them. Germline values: CDR1 SGHAT, CDR2 FQNNGV. For the CDR3, the DNA is TGTGCCAGCAGTTGGGTCGGCGCGAAGCAGTTCTTC. Its protein product is CASSWVGAKQFF.

This clonotype was counted many times. This chain joins TRBV5-1 and TRBJ2-7, with 11 bases matching TRBD2. From germline, CDR1 is SGHRS and CDR2 YFSETQ. J lost 2 bases, V lost 5 bases, and 6 bases had no gene match. The CDR3 runs to 15 residues. In nucleotides, the CDR3 is TGCGCCAGCAGGTACGGGACTAGCGGAGCCTACGAGCAGTACTTC. Its translation is CASRYGTSGAYEQYF. The whole variable domain, remainder taken from reference TRBV5-1 and TRBJ2-7, is KAGVTQTPRYLIKTRGQQVTLSCSPISGHRSVSWYQQTPGQGLQFLFEYFSETQRNKGNFPGRFSGRQFSNSRSEMNVSTLELGDSALYLCASRYGTSGAYEQYFGPGTRLTVT.

This clonotype was seen repeatedly, ten times or more. The chain is built from TRBV7-2 and TRBJ1-2; 7 bases fit TRBD1. The CDR3 runs 15 residues. V was clipped by 2 bases and J by 8 bases; unmatched bases: 11. Germline V gives CDR1 SGHTA, CDR2 FQGNSA. The CDR3 DNA is TGTGCCAGCAGCTTAACAGGGGCCTCTCACTTAGGCTACACCTTC. Its protein is CASSLTGASHLGYTF.

The chain combines TRBV5-1 with TRBJ2-5; TRBD2 matches 13 bases. Germline V gene data show CDR1 as SGHRS and CDR2 as YFSETQ. The CDR3 loop spans 13 amino acids. After removal of 8 bases from V and 4 bases from J, the junction contained 2 bases not matched to a gene. The CDR3 nucleotides read TGCGCCAGTTGGACTAGCGGGGGAGAGACCCAGTACTTC. Protein product: CASWTSGGETQYF. The whole variable domain, remainder taken from reference TRBV5-1 and TRBJ2-5, is KAGVTQTPRYLIKTRGQQVTLSCSPISGHRSVSWYQQTPGQGLQFLFEYFSETQRNKGNFPGRFSGRQFSNSRSEMNVSTLELGDSALYLCASWTSGGETQYFGPGTRLLVL.

This clonotype was seen more than once but under ten times. The rearrangement uses TRBV5-1 and TRBJ2-7; D is possibly TRBD1 (5 bases). This CDR3 spans 16 amino acids. V was shortened by 1 base and J by 0 bases, with 14 bases between the two germline ends. CDR1 and CDR2 (germline): SGHRS, YFSETQ. The CDR3 DNA is TGCGCCAGCAGCTTGAGCAGGGAATATTCCTCCTACGAGCAGTACTTC. Its protein product is CASSLSREYSSYEQYF.

This CDR3 is CASSPTAGVLGASNSPLHF. The CDR3 DNA sequence: TGTGCCAGCTCACCAACCGCCGGGGTGCTTGGGGCTAGTAATTCACCCCTCCACTTT. This chain joins TRBV18 and TRBJ1-6; TRBD1 might be the D (5 bases). The germline CDR1 and CDR2 sequences are KGHSH and LQKENI. V dropped 2 bases and J dropped 6 bases, with 23 bases sitting between them. The CDR3 is 19 amino acids.

This clonotype was picked up a small number of times. The chain couples TRBV4-2 to TRBJ2-1; 9 nucleotides align to TRBD2. The CDR3 length is 19 residues. With V trimmed by 6 bases and J by 5 bases, 20 bases remained unmatched. CDR1 is LGHNA, CDR2 YNFKEQ, per germline. The CDR3 reads CASRVGLAGMGRWNNEQFF. The CDR3 nucleotides read TGTGCCAGCAGGGTGGGTCTAGCGGGGATGGGCCGGTGGAACAATGAGCAGTTCTTC.

This clonotype was counted ten times or more. The rearrangement uses TRBV9 and TRBJ2-7, with 9 bases matching TRBD1. Per the germline V gene, CDR1 is SGDLS and CDR2 is YYNGEE. This CDR3 is built from 15 residues. V shed 4 bases and J 6 bases; nucleotides not matched to a gene: 11. The CDR3 coding sequence is TGTGCCAGCAGCCCTCTCGGACAGGGGCCGGGCGAGCAGTACTTC. Translated: CASSPLGQGPGEQYF.

This clonotype was counted ten times or more. The rearrangement links TRBV5-1 to TRBJ2-2; TRBD2 matches 13 bases. This CDR3 comprises 20 residues. J lost 0 bases, V lost 7 bases, and 15 bases had no gene match. The germline V gene encodes CDR1 SGHRS and CDR2 YFSETQ. The CDR3 loop reads CASRDRDGLAGDSNTGELFF. Here the CDR3 DNA reads TGCGCCAGCCGGGACAGAGATGGACTAGCGGGAGACTCGAACACCGGGGAGCTGTTTTTT.